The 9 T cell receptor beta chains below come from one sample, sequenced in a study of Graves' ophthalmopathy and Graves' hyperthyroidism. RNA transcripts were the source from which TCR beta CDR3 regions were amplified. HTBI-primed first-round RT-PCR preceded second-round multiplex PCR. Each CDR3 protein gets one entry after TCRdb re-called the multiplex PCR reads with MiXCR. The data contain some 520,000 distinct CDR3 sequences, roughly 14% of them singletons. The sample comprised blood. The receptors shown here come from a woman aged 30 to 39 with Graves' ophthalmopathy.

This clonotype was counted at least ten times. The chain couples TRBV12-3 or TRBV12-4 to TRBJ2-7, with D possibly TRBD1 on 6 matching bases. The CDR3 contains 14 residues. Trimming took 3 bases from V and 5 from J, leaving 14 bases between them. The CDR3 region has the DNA TGTGCCAGCAGTTTCGGCAGGGGTCTTGACGAGCAGTACTTC. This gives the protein CASSFGRGLDEQYF.

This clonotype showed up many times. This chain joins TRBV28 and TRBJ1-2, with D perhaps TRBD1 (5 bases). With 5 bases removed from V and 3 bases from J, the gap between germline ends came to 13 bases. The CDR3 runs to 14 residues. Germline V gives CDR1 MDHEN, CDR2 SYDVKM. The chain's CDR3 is CASSPLGTDYGYTF. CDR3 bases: TGTGCCAGCAGTCCACTCGGGACGGACTATGGCTACACCTTC.

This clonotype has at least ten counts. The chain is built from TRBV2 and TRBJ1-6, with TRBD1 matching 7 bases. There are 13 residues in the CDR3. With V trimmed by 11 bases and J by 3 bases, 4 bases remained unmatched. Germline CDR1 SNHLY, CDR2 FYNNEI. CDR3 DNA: TGTGCCTTAGGGGGCAGCTATAATTCACCCCTCCACTTT. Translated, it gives CALGGSYNSPLHF.

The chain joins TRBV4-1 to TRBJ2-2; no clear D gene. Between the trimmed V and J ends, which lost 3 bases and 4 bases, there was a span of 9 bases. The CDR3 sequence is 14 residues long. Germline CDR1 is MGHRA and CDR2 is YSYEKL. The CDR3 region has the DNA TGCGCCAGCAGCCAGTCCTCGGGCACCGGGGAGCTGTTTTTT. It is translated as CASSQSSGTGELFF.

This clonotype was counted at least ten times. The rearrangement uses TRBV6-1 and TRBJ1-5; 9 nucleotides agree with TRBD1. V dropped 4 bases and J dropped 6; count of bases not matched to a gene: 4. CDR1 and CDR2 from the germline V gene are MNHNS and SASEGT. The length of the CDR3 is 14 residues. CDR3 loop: CASSVGTGSQPQHF. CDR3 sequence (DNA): TGTGCCAGCAGTGTTGGGACAGGGAGTCAGCCCCAGCATTTT.

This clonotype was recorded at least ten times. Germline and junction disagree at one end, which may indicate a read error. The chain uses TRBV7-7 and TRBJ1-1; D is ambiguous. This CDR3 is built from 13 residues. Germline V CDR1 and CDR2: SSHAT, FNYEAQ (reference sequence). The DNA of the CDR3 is TGTGCTAGCAGTTTGGACCTTCACACTGAAGCTTTCTTT. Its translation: CASSLDLHTEAFF.

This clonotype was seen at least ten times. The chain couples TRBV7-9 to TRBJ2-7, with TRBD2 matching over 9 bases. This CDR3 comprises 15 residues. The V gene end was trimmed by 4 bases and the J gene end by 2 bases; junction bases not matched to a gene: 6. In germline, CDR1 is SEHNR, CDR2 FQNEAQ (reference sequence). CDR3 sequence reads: CASSYEREAAYEQYF. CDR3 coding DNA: TGTGCCAGCAGCTATGAGCGGGAGGCCGCCTACGAGCAGTACTTC.

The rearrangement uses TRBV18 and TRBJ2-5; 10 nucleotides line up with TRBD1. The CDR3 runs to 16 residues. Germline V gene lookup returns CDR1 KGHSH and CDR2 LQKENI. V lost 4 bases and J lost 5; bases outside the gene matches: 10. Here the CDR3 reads CASSQRPGQGDETQYF. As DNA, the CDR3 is TGTGCCAGCTCACAGCGCCCCGGACAGGGGGACGAGACCCAGTACTTC.

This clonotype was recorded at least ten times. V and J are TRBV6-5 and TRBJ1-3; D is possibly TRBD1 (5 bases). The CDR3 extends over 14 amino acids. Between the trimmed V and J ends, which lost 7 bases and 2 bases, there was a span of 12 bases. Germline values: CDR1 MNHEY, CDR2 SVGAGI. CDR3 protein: CASNQQETGNTIYF. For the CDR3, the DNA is TGTGCCAGCAACCAACAGGAGACTGGAAACACCATATATTTT.